The 26 T cell receptor beta chains presented below share a single source sample, sequenced in a study of early T cells in non-severe SARS-CoV-2 infection. TCRdb used MiXCR to reprocess the 5' RACE reads, holding one entry per CDR3 protein. This repertoire shows fewer than 60,000 distinct CDR3 sequences, over 8% found once; its top ten account for 4.2%. Sequenced: whole blood. The source is an adult who was a healthcare worker with PCR-confirmed SARS-CoV-2 infection or an uninfected control (not recorded which).

There are many counts of this clonotype. V gene TRBV11-2 combines with J gene TRBJ1-1, with TRBD1 as a possible D gene (5 bases). Trimming took off 4 bases at V and 11 bases at J, with 14 bases between the two ends. This CDR3 is built from 12 residues. Germline V CDR1 and CDR2: SGHAT, FQNNGV. In nucleotides, the CDR3 is TGTGCCAGCAGCTCTTGGGACTTCTCCGCTTTCTTT. Amino acids: CASSSWDFSAFF.

The chain links TRBV4-3 to TRBJ2-1; 8 bases line up with TRBD2. CDR3 length: 17 residues. V was pared by 3 bases and J by 6 bases, with 13 bases of the junction left unmatched. Germline loops: CDR1 LGHNA, CDR2 YSLEER. CDR3 sequence reads: CASSQGSRAGGFNEQFF. CDR3 sequence (DNA): TGCGCCAGCAGCCAGGGGAGTCGGGCGGGAGGTTTCAATGAGCAGTTCTTC.

There are a few counts of this clonotype. This rearrangement joins TRBV4-1 to TRBJ2-7, with 8 bases that match TRBD1. The trim removed 4 bases at V and 3 bases at J, leaving 8 bases unmatched. Germline V gene sequence: CDR1 MGHRA, CDR2 YSYEKL. CDR3 size: 15 residues. The CDR3 bases are TGCGCCAGCAGCCCCGCCGGGACAGGCCACTACGAGCAGTACTTC. This translates into CASSPAGTGHYEQYF.

In its sample, this clonotype was seen many times. The chain links TRBV20-1 to TRBJ2-7; D ambiguous. The germline V and J ends were trimmed by 3 bases and 0 bases, with 9 bases remaining between them. CDR3 length: 13 amino acids. CDR1 is DFQATT, CDR2 SNEGSKA, per germline (reference sequence). For the CDR3, the DNA is TGCAGTGCTAGCGGCAGCTTCTCCTACGAGCAGTACTTC. It yields the protein CSASGSFSYEQYF.

This clonotype was seen many times. The chain recombines TRBV20-1 with TRBJ2-7; D is undetermined. Germline V gives CDR1 DFQATT, CDR2 SNEGSKA (reference sequence). CDR3 length: 11 residues. V lost 5 bases and J 4 bases, leaving 9 bases between the germline ends. The CDR3 DNA reads as TGCAGTGCTCCCTCCCTTTACGAGCAGTACTTC. Translating it yields CSAPSLYEQYF.

The chain employs TRBV19 and TRBJ2-1; 11 bases are a match to TRBD2. Germline V gene sequence: CDR1 LNHDA, CDR2 SQIVND (reference sequence). J gave up 9 bases and V 7 bases, and 8 bases lay outside the gene matches. The CDR3 loop spans 14 amino acids. The CDR3 region is CASTTTSGIGEQFF. The CDR3 region has the DNA TGTGCCAGTACCACGACTAGCGGGATCGGTGAGCAGTTCTTC.

This clonotype was counted ten times or more. V is TRBV19 and J is TRBJ2-7, with D tentatively TRBD1 (6 bases). There are 17 residues in the CDR3. In germline, CDR1 is LNHDA, CDR2 SQIVND (reference sequence). Trimming pared 5 bases from V and 2 bases from J, leaving 22 bases between. The CDR3 bases are TGTGCCAGTAGTCTCTTGAGGTCCAGGGGCCTAACCTACGAGCAGTACTTC. Translating it yields CASSLLRSRGLTYEQYF.

This clonotype was recorded at least ten times. The chain carries TRBV29-1 and TRBJ2-7, with D tentatively TRBD2 (7 bases). The CDR3 contains 14 residues. Trimming took off 3 bases at V and 7 bases at J, with 19 bases between the two ends. Germline values: CDR1 SQVTM, CDR2 ANQGSEA. CDR3 sequence: CSVEWLAARGEQYF. For the CDR3, the DNA is TGCAGCGTTGAGTGGCTAGCGGCGAGGGGGGAGCAGTACTTC.

V is TRBV7-8 and J is TRBJ2-3, with 10 bases identical to TRBD2. The V gene end was trimmed by 4 bases and the J gene end by 5 bases; junction bases not matched to a gene: 6. The CDR3 totals 15 residues. Germline CDR1 reads SGHVS; CDR2 reads FQNEAQ. CDR3 residues: CASSSFPSGGDTQYF. The CDR3 bases are TGTGCCAGCAGCTCGTTCCCTAGCGGGGGAGATACGCAGTATTTT.

Remarks on this clonotype: A much larger clone differs from this one at a single base, so this may be a read error. This chain joins TRBV6-5 and TRBJ1-1; D is uncertain. CDR3 length: 11 residues. Germline-derived CDR1 and CDR2 are MNHEY and SVGAGI. Deletions cut 6 bases from V and 1 base from J, with 3 bases between. CDR3 residues: CASRENTEAFF. CDR3 coding DNA: TGTGCCAGCAGGGAGAACACTGAAGCTTTCTTT.

This clonotype was recorded at least ten times. The rearrangement joins TRBV4-3 to TRBJ1-4, with 7 bases lining up with TRBD1. Germline V CDR1 and CDR2: LGHNA, YSLEER. Losses at the gene ends were 2 bases for V and 3 bases for J; bases not matched to a gene: 3. The CDR3 sequence is 15 residues long. The CDR3 DNA reads as TGCGCCAGCAGCCAAATAGGACAGGCTAATGAAAAACTGTTTTTT. Its translation is CASSQIGQANEKLFF.

Ten or more counts support this clonotype. The chain links TRBV5-4 to TRBJ2-3; a weak D match, TRBD2 (5 bases). Trimming stripped 0 bases from V and 8 bases from J, with 7 bases between. Germline V CDR1 and CDR2: SGHNT, YYREEE (reference sequence). The length of the CDR3 is 12 residues. The CDR3 region has the DNA TGTGCCAGCAGCTTGGACGCGGGTACGCAGTATTTT. Translated: CASSLDAGTQYF.

This clonotype was detected ten times or more. J is TRBJ2-7 and V is TRBV18; D remains unclear. Germline-derived CDR1 and CDR2 are KGHSH and LQKENI. Trimming removed 3 bases from V and 0 bases from J, with 6 bases in between. The length of the CDR3 is 13 residues. CDR3 in DNA: TGTGCCAGCTCACCGAACGACTCCTACGAGCAGTACTTC. This sequence encodes CASSPNDSYEQYF. The whole variable domain, remainder taken from reference TRBV18 and TRBJ2-7, is NAGVMQNPRHLVRRRGQEARLRCSPMKGHSHVYWYRQLPEEGLKFMVYLQKENIIDESGMPKERFSAEFPKEGPSILRIQQVVRGDSAAYFCASSPNDSYEQYFGPGTRLTVT.

This sequence joins TRBV10-3 and TRBJ2-2; 8 bases line up with TRBD1. Germline V gene data show CDR1 as ENHRY and CDR2 as SYGVKD. V lost 8 bases and J lost 7; bases outside the gene matches: 6. The CDR3 is made up of 13 amino acids. CDR3 region: CAIGTGDIGELFF. CDR3 bases: TGTGCCATCGGGACAGGAGATATCGGGGAGCTGTTTTTT.

The rearrangement uses TRBV6-1 and TRBJ1-2; tentative D call: TRBD1 (5 bases). Germline V gene lookup returns CDR1 MNHNS and CDR2 SASEGT. The CDR3 loop spans 15 amino acids. Deletions cut 2 bases from V and 4 bases from J, with 14 bases between. CDR3 DNA sequence: TGTGCCAGCAGTGAAAACCCAGGGAGTACCTATGGCTACACCTTC. This codes for CASSENPGSTYGYTF.

This clonotype was detected ten times or more. V gene TRBV20-1 combines with J gene TRBJ2-1, with 11 bases lining up with TRBD2. V shed 2 bases and J 4 bases; nucleotides not matched to a gene: 4. The germline V gene has CDR1 DFQATT and CDR2 SNEGSKA (reference sequence). The CDR3 loop spans 15 amino acids. The CDR3 loop is CSARRSSGGYNEQFF. The CDR3 DNA sequence: TGCAGTGCTAGACGATCTAGCGGGGGGTACAATGAGCAGTTCTTC.

This clonotype was observed a few times. This sequence joins TRBV7-2 and TRBJ2-6, with D unclear. Trimming pared 5 bases from V and 2 bases from J, leaving 7 bases between. The length of the CDR3 is 14 residues. From germline, CDR1 is SGHTA and CDR2 FQGNSA. This chain's CDR3 is CASSLKAGANVLTF. The CDR3 region has the DNA TGTGCCAGCAGCCTAAAGGCTGGGGCCAACGTCCTGACTTTC.

With respect to this clonotype: A read error may explain this, as a much larger clone is one base away. The chain is built from TRBV12-3 or TRBV12-4 and TRBJ2-1, with TRBD2 identical over 8 bases. Trimming removed 3 bases from V and 4 bases from J; junction bases left unmatched: 11. This CDR3 contains 17 residues. The CDR3 region is CASSFPGLVGGYNEQFF. The CDR3 bases are TGTGCCAGCAGTTTCCCGGGACTAGTGGGAGGGTACAATGAGCAGTTCTTC.

This clonotype was found many times. V and J are TRBV12-3 or TRBV12-4 and TRBJ2-2; 9 bases are a match to TRBD1. The CDR3 consists of 18 residues. J was trimmed by 8 bases and V by 3 bases; bases with no gene match: 16. The CDR3 loop reads CASSFRTGGGRAEGELFF. CDR3 DNA sequence: TGTGCCAGCAGTTTCCGCACAGGGGGCGGTCGGGCAGAGGGGGAGCTGTTTTTT.

This clonotype appeared many times. The chain links TRBV15 to TRBJ1-3; TRBD1 matches at 7 bases. The CDR3 is made up of 17 amino acids. V lost 0 bases, J lost 0 bases, and 5 bases stayed unmatched. CDR1 LNHNV and CDR2 YYDKDF come from the germline V gene (reference sequence). The CDR3 DNA follows: TGTGCCACCAGCAGAGATGGGGACAGAGACTCTGGAAACACCATATATTTT. Protein: CATSRDGDRDSGNTIYF.

In its sample, this clonotype was seen many times. CDR3 bases: TGCAGCGTGGGACTAGCGGGGGGGCCCAATGAGCAGTTCTTC. This gives the protein CSVGLAGGPNEQFF. The chain uses TRBV29-1 and TRBJ2-1; 16 positions agree with TRBD2. CDR3 length equals 14 residues. Trimming took 6 bases from V and 6 from J; bases not matched to a gene: 2. Looked up from germline, CDR1 is SQVTM and CDR2 is ANQGSEA.

This chain links TRBV7-9 with TRBJ2-2; 9 positions match TRBD2. Per germline, CDR1 SEHNR and CDR2 FQNEAQ (reference sequence). CDR3 length equals 19 residues. The trim removed 4 bases at V and 4 bases at J, leaving 16 bases unmatched. CDR3 nucleotide sequence: TGTGCCAGCAGCTCTACCGGGACTAGCAGAGGATCGTCCACCGGGGAGCTGTTTTTT. Its protein product is CASSSTGTSRGSSTGELFF.

This chain uses TRBV6-5 with TRBJ2-1, with 8 bases aligning to TRBD2. The germline CDR1 and CDR2 sequences are MNHEY and SVGAGI. The CDR3 runs to 12 residues. The junction had 9 bases not matched to a gene; V was cut back by 6 bases and J by 14 bases. The CDR3 region has the DNA TGTGCCAGCAGCCGGCTTAGCGGGACAAAGTTCTTC. Translating gives CASSRLSGTKFF.

The gene calls are TRBV19 and TRBJ2-5; D gene unclear. V lost 4 bases and J lost 1, with 10 bases in between. Germline V gene lookup returns CDR1 LNHDA and CDR2 SQIVND (reference sequence). The CDR3 runs to 14 residues. The CDR3 nucleotides are TGTGCCAGTAGTAAAGACCGTAGCCAAGAGACCCAGTACTTC. Residues: CASSKDRSQETQYF.

This clonotype was recorded at least ten times. The rearrangement joins TRBV10-3 to TRBJ1-1; D is unresolved. The CDR3 has 13 amino acids. Trimming took off 2 bases at V and 0 bases at J, with 4 bases between the two ends. Germline loops: CDR1 ENHRY, CDR2 SYGVKD. The CDR3 nucleotides are TGTGCCATCAGTGAGACCATGAACACTGAAGCTTTCTTT. This translates into CAISETMNTEAFF.

Within the sample, this clonotype is medium-sized. The chain couples TRBV14 to TRBJ2-1, with TRBD1 as a possible D gene (6 bases). The CDR3 is 15 residues long. V was clipped by 1 base and J by 8 bases, with 15 bases between them. Germline assignment: CDR1 SGHDN and CDR2 FVKESK. For the CDR3, the DNA is TGTGCCAGCAGCCAAGTCAAGGGGGTAATACATGAGCAGTTCTTC. Encoded protein: CASSQVKGVIHEQFF.